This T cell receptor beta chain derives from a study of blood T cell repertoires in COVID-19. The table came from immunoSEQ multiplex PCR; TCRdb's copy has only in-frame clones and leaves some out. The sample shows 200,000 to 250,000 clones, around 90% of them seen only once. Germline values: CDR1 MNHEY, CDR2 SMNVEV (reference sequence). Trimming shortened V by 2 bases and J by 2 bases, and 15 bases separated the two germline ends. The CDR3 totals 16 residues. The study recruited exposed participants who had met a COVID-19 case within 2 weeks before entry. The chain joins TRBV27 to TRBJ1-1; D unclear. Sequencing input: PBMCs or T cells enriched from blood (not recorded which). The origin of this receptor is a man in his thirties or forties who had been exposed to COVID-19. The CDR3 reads CASSLIFGVANTEAFF. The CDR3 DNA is TGTGCCAGCAGTTTAATATTCGGGGTGGCAAACACTGAAGCTTTCTTT.